The 13 T cell receptor beta chains below all came from one sample that was sequenced in a study of blood T cell repertoires in COVID-19. TCRdb's copy holds only in-frame clones and misses some; the assay was immunoSEQ multiplex PCR. Of about 240,000 clones listed, 85% to 90% are singletons. Source material: peripheral blood. These receptors all stem from a man in his fifties or sixties with acute or convalescent COVID-19.

The chain has TRBV6-2 or TRBV6-3 and TRBJ1-5, with TRBD1 matching over 7 bases. The CDR3 covers 17 residues. CDR1 and CDR2 (germline): MNHEY, SVGEGT. Trimming took 0 bases from V and 0 from J; bases not matched to a gene: 5. CDR3 residues: CASSYSTGTYSNQPQHF. As DNA, the CDR3 is TGTGCCAGCAGTTACTCGACAGGGACGTATAGCAATCAGCCCCAGCATTTT.

Only a few counts were recorded for this clone. The chain employs TRBV4-3 and TRBJ2-2; 9 bases map to TRBD2. The CDR3 has 14 residues. Germline V lookup: CDR1 LGHNA, CDR2 YSLEER. With 6 bases clipped from V and 7 bases from J, the junction kept 6 bases outside the gene matches. Here the CDR3 reads CASRVSREGGELFF. CDR3 sequence (DNA): TGCGCCAGCAGGGTTTCGCGGGAGGGCGGGGAGCTGTTTTTT.

The J gene is TRBJ2-5, the V gene TRBV10-3, with a tentative D call TRBD1 (6 bases). This CDR3 region has 16 residues. The germline V gene has CDR1 ENHRY and CDR2 SYGVKD. Trimming removed 0 bases at V and 2 bases at J, with 13 bases between. The CDR3 loop is CAISESTGGPQETQYF. CDR3 in DNA: TGTGCCATCAGTGAGTCGACAGGCGGCCCTCAAGAGACCCAGTACTTC.

The gene calls are TRBV7-3 and TRBJ2-7; D may be TRBD1 (6 bases). Germline CDR1 SGHTA, CDR2 FQGTGA. The CDR3 has 14 amino acids. V lost 3 bases, J lost 3 bases, and 12 bases lay in between. CDR3 loop: CASSLGTPGYEQYF. The CDR3 DNA follows: TGTGCCAGCAGCTTGGGGACACCAGGCTACGAGCAGTACTTC.

This clone was seen a few times. The genes are TRBV12-5 and TRBJ2-3, with 9 bases lining up with TRBD2. Unmatched junction bases numbered 4, after V lost 5 bases and J lost 4 bases. The CDR3 length is 14 residues. Germline V gene sequence: CDR1 LGHNT, CDR2 FRNRAP. The CDR3 reads CASGRRTSADTQYF. CDR3 nucleotides: TGTGCTAGTGGTCGCCGGACTAGCGCAGATACGCAGTATTTT.

The rearrangement uses TRBV18 and TRBJ1-1; possible D gene TRBD1, 5 bases. This CDR3 region has 16 residues. V was cut by 3 bases and J by 2 bases, with 16 bases left in between. Germline CDR1 is KGHSH and CDR2 is LQKENI. The chain's CDR3 is CASSPMTQGGNTEAFF. DNA of the CDR3: TGTGCCAGCTCACCTATGACCCAGGGAGGTAACACTGAAGCTTTCTTT.

The CDR3: CASSVGTSGKVKFF. The CDR3 DNA sequence: TGTGCCAGCAGCGTCGGGACTAGCGGGAAGGTTAAGTTCTTC. The rearrangement joins TRBV2 to TRBJ2-1, with 13 bases aligning to TRBD2. Per germline, CDR1 SNHLY and CDR2 FYNNEI. V shed 6 bases and J 14 bases; nucleotides not matched to a gene: 10. This CDR3 comprises 14 residues.

V usage is TRBV15 and J usage is TRBJ1-1; maybe TRBD1 (6 bases). Trimming removed 1 base from V and 5 bases from J, with 23 bases in between. There are 18 residues in the CDR3. Germline V CDR1 and CDR2: LNHNV, YYDKDF (reference sequence). The CDR3 loop reads CATSRGGLGAVKGTEAFF. The CDR3 region has the DNA TGTGCCACCAGCAGAGGTGGGCTGGGGGCAGTTAAAGGAACTGAAGCTTTCTTT. The whole variable domain, filled in from reference TRBV15 and TRBJ1-1, reads DAMVIQNPRYQVTQFGKPVTLSCSQTLNHNVMYWYQQKSSQAPKLLFHYYDKDFNNEADTPDNFQSRRPNTSFCFLDIRSPGLGDTAMYLCATSRGGLGAVKGTEAFFGQGTRLTVV.

J is TRBJ2-5 and V is TRBV9; 7 nucleotides agree with TRBD2. The trim removed 0 bases at V and 5 bases at J, leaving 7 bases unmatched. Germline V gene sequence: CDR1 SGDLS, CDR2 YYNGEE. This CDR3 is 15 amino acids long. The CDR3 spells CASSVESLAAETQYF. In nucleotides, the CDR3 is TGTGCCAGCAGCGTAGAGAGTCTAGCGGCGGAGACCCAGTACTTC.

In the case of this clone: At one end the junction does not follow the germline gene, possibly because of a read error. The V call is TRBV7-7, the J call TRBJ2-5, with 16 nucleotides matching TRBD2. The germline gives CDR1 SSHAT, CDR2 FNYEAQ (reference sequence). The CDR3 has 18 residues. CDR3 DNA sequence: TGTGCTAGCAGCCCCTCTCCGGGACTAGCGGGAGGGGGAGAGACCCAGTACTTC. This translates into CASSPSPGLAGGGETQYF.

The DNA of the CDR3 is TGTGCCAGCAGCCAGGGACAAACCTTCTATGGCTACACCTTC. This encodes CASSQGQTFYGYTF. The chain has TRBV3-1 (or the pseudogene TRBV3-2) and TRBJ1-2; TRBD1 is a possible D gene (6 bases). Germline CDR1 and CDR2: LGHDT and YNNKEL (reference sequence). This CDR3 region has 14 residues. Trimming cost V 3 bases and J 4 bases, with 12 bases left between them.

The rearrangement uses TRBV30 and TRBJ2-1; 9 bases fit TRBD1. CDR1 is GTSNPN and CDR2 is SVGIG in the germline V gene (reference sequence). The J segment lost 4 bases and the V segment lost 2 bases, leaving 3 bases of the junction unmatched. The CDR3 is 14 amino acids. CDR3 DNA sequence: TGTGCCTGGAGTTCGGGACAGGGATACAATGAGCAGTTCTTC. Translated: CAWSSGQGYNEQFF.

The V gene is TRBV10-2, the J gene TRBJ2-5; 8 bases agree with TRBD1. Germline-derived CDR1 and CDR2 are WSHSY and SAAADI. The CDR3 runs 15 residues. V dropped 6 bases and J dropped 2; count of bases not matched to a gene: 8. The CDR3 loop reads CASRPGTGLQETQYF. For the CDR3, the DNA is TGCGCCAGCAGACCCGGGACAGGATTACAAGAGACCCAGTACTTC.